This entry concerns a single TCR beta chain. This clone was counted many times. Its cognate antigen has yet to be identified. No per-base quality is available; no much larger clone lies one base away. The data originate from a study of metastatic and nonmetastatic thyroid tumors (dated by TCRdb to about 2020). A note on the overall study: Repertoires were compared across peripheral blood and tumor or nodule tissue samples from malignant and benign thyroid patients.

Before undergoing thyroid surgery, none of the patients had been given any kind of treatment. Using T-cell receptor beta sequencing, the researchers looked back retrospectively at clinical samples from patients, gathered between the early 2010s and the late 2010s. Summary of the overall study and its limitations: In both blood and tumor samples, malignant tumors were reported to have significantly higher TCR beta diversity than benign nodules.

The method was PCR. Sequencing was performed on an Illumina HiSeq 4000. High-throughput sequencing was used to profile the CDR3 region of the TCR beta-chain in every patient. Processing in the source paper ran as follows. A classifier to discriminate distant-metastatic papillary thyroid cancer patients was built from CDR3 differences across clinicopathological groups. To measure repertoire diversity the researchers used the Shannon index, while the Morisita-Horn index served to gauge how similar the tumor and blood repertoires were. TCRdb passed the public sequencing reads through fastp at Q25 and MiXCR, retaining productive beta sequences. The V and J calls come from TCRdb's annotation, not from the publication. For this sample there are about 50,000 clones; about 4% appear just once. The top ten clones comprise 9.8% of the sample. Trimming at the junction amounts to 7 bases on V and 6 bases on J, and the germline ends lie 13 bases apart. Spanning cysteine to phenylalanine, the CDR3 consists of 13 amino acids. The sequence is cut down to CDR3 DNA, 39 bases in frame from base 1. From the germline V gene, CDR1 is SNHLY and CDR2 is FYNNEI.

The chain joins TRBV2 to TRBJ1-5; no D segment can be confidently identified. This sequence was found in a female donor with papillary thyroid cancer or a benign thyroid nodule (not recorded which). Some clones in this sample may be carry-over from other donors' samples. What was sequenced was blood. The encoded CDR3 is CASTRDQTQPQHF. The nucleotide sequence is TGTGCCAGCACTAGGGATCAGACTCAGCCCCAGCATTTT.